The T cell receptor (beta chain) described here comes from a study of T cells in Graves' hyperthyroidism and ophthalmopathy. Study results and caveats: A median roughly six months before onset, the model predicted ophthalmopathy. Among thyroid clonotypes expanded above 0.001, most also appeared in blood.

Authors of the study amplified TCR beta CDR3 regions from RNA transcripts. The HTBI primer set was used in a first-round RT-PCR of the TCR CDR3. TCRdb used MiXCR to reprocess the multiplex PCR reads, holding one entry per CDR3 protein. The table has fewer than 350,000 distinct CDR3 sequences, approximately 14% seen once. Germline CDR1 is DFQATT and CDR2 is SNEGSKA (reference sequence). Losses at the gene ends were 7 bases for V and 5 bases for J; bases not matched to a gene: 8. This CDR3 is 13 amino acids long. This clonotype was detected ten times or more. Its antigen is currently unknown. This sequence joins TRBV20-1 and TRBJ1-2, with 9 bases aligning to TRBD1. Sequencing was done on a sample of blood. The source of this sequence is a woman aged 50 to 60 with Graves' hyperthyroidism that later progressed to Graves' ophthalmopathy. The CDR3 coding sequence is TGCAGTGGGAGGGACAGGGAGGGATATGGCTACACCTTC. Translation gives CSGRDREGYGYTF.